A single sample gave rise to the 13 T cell receptor beta chains below, sequenced in a study of T cells in Graves' hyperthyroidism and ophthalmopathy. The source material, RNA transcripts, was used to amplify TCR beta CDR3 regions. In the first-round RT-PCR of the TCR CDR3, the HTBI primer set was used. TCRdb re-called the multiplex PCR reads with MiXCR, one entry per CDR3 protein. The repertoire holds hundreds of thousands of distinct CDR3 sequences, with roughly 14% as singletons. Material: blood. These receptors all stem from a man aged 18 to 30 with Graves' ophthalmopathy.

This clonotype has at least ten counts. This chain uses TRBV27 with TRBJ1-6; 10 bases map to TRBD1. The CDR3 is 16 amino acids. V lost 1 base, J lost 9 bases, and 6 bases stayed unmatched. CDR1 and CDR2 (germline): MNHEY, SMNVEV (reference sequence). CDR3 nucleotides: TGTGCCAGCAGTTTATTGGGGACAGGGGTTACTTCACCCCTCCACTTT. It codes for CASSLLGTGVTSPLHF.

The sample holds a few counts of this clonotype. This chain uses TRBV6-2 or TRBV6-3 with TRBJ2-7; D might be TRBD2 (5 bases). This CDR3 has 15 residues. The V gene's germline CDR1 is MNHEY and CDR2 SVGEGT. Trimming stripped 6 bases from V and 2 bases from J, with 17 bases between. CDR3 DNA sequence: TGTGCCAGCAGAGGTCTCGGGGAAGGTCCCTACGAGCAGTACTTC. Its protein is CASRGLGEGPYEQYF.

Many counts were recorded for this clonotype. The chain uses TRBV27 and TRBJ2-1, with 7 bases fitting TRBD2. The CDR3 spans 14 residues. V was clipped by 10 bases and J by 2 bases; unmatched bases: 8. Germline CDR1 is MNHEY and CDR2 is SMNVEV (reference sequence). The CDR3 reads CAIRRLATYNEQFF. As DNA, the CDR3 is TGTGCCATCAGAAGACTAGCAACCTACAATGAGCAGTTCTTC.

This clonotype was counted a few times. The chain combines TRBV5-6 with TRBJ1-2; tentatively, D is TRBD1 (6 bases). The germline CDR1 and CDR2 sequences are SGHDT and YYEEEE. V lost 6 bases and J 6 bases, leaving 21 bases between the germline ends. The CDR3 is 15 amino acids. For the CDR3, the DNA is TGTGCCAGCACCATCCTCACAGGGCCCAACCATGGCTACACCTTC. Translating it yields CASTILTGPNHGYTF.

There are a few counts of this clonotype. This chain connects TRBV10-2 to TRBJ2-7; the D is unclear. Trimming removed 4 bases from V and 2 bases from J, with 12 bases in between. CDR1 is WSHSY and CDR2 is SAAADI in the germline V gene. The CDR3 has 14 amino acids. CDR3: CASSVLGITYEQYF. DNA of the CDR3: TGCGCCAGCAGTGTTTTGGGAATCACCTACGAGCAGTACTTC.

There are many counts of this clonotype. The chain couples TRBV29-1 to TRBJ1-3; D unresolved. Germline V gives CDR1 SQVTM, CDR2 ANQGSEA. The CDR3 sequence is 12 residues long. Deletions cut 4 bases from V and 3 bases from J, with 7 bases between. CDR3 residues: CSVGGDGNTIYF. The CDR3 DNA follows: TGCAGCGTTGGGGGTGATGGAAACACCATATATTTT.

This clonotype turned up a few times. The chain couples TRBV2 to TRBJ2-5, with D possibly matching TRBD2 (6 bases). Trimming stripped 4 bases from V and 5 bases from J, with 11 bases between. The length of the CDR3 is 13 residues. Germline V gene lookup returns CDR1 SNHLY and CDR2 FYNNEI. The CDR3 is CASSVGRFETQYF. The CDR3 region has the DNA TGTGCCAGCAGTGTGGGGAGGTTTGAGACCCAGTACTTC.

Remarks on this clonotype: This sequence may be a read error, since a much larger clone differs from it by one base. This chain connects TRBV3-1 to TRBJ2-7, with TRBD2 matching over 12 bases. Per the germline V gene, CDR1 is LGHDT and CDR2 is YNNKEL (reference sequence). The length of the CDR3 is 15 residues. V lost 4 bases and J lost 6; bases outside the gene matches: 7. The CDR3 DNA sequence: TGTGCCAGCAGCCCCCGACTAGCGGGGGACTGCGAGCAGTACTTC. Amino acids: CASSPRLAGDCEQYF.

This clonotype was detected a few times. The chain links TRBV6-1 to TRBJ1-1; D is possibly TRBD1 (6 bases). V shed 8 bases and J shed 5 bases, with 15 bases lying between them. Germline CDR1 reads MNHNS; CDR2 reads SASEGT. The CDR3 covers 13 residues. CDR3 sequence (DNA): TGTGCCAGCCTGGGATGGGGGCGGACTGAAGCTTTCTTT. As protein: CASLGWGRTEAFF.

This clonotype was found a few times. The chain links TRBV6-1 to TRBJ2-7, with 9 bases lining up with TRBD2. Trimming cost V 5 bases and J 4 bases; bases outside gene matches: 9. This CDR3 spans 15 amino acids. Germline values: CDR1 MNHNS, CDR2 SASEGT. CDR3 coding DNA: TGTGCCAGCAGTTTGACTAGCGGTGCTCAGTACGAGCAGTACTTC. Residues: CASSLTSGAQYEQYF.

This clonotype occurred a few times. This chain uses TRBV9 with TRBJ2-5; 14 positions agree with TRBD2. Germline lookup yields CDR1 SGDLS and CDR2 YYNGEE. With V trimmed by 7 bases and J by 4 bases, 3 bases remained unmatched. This CDR3 comprises 14 residues. The CDR3 DNA reads TGTGCCAGCGGACTAGCGGGAGGAACAGAGACCCAGTACTTC. This encodes CASGLAGGTETQYF. Full variable domain (outside the CDR3, taken from reference TRBV9 and TRBJ2-5): DSGVTQTPKHLITATGQRVTLRCSPRSGDLSVYWYQQSLDQGLQFLIQYYNGEERAKGNILERFSAQQFPDLHSELNLSSLELGDSALYFCASGLAGGTETQYFGPGTRLLVL.

This clonotype was found many times. V usage is TRBV12-3 or TRBV12-4 and J usage is TRBJ2-1; a weak D match, TRBD2 (6 bases). This CDR3 has 15 amino acids. V lost 7 bases and J lost 8, with 21 bases in between. The CDR3 loop reads CASNPRRDWADEQFF. In DNA form, the CDR3 reads TGTGCCAGCAACCCCCGCCGGGACTGGGCGGATGAGCAGTTCTTC.

This clonotype was observed a few times. This chain joins TRBV6-1 and TRBJ2-2; D gene ambiguous. This CDR3 spans 16 amino acids. The V gene's germline CDR1 is MNHNS and CDR2 SASEGT. V was clipped by 2 bases and J by 6 bases, with 16 bases between them. The chain's CDR3 is CASSEKRFGVAGELFF. The CDR3 DNA reads TGTGCCAGCAGTGAAAAGAGGTTTGGGGTGGCCGGGGAGCTGTTTTTT.